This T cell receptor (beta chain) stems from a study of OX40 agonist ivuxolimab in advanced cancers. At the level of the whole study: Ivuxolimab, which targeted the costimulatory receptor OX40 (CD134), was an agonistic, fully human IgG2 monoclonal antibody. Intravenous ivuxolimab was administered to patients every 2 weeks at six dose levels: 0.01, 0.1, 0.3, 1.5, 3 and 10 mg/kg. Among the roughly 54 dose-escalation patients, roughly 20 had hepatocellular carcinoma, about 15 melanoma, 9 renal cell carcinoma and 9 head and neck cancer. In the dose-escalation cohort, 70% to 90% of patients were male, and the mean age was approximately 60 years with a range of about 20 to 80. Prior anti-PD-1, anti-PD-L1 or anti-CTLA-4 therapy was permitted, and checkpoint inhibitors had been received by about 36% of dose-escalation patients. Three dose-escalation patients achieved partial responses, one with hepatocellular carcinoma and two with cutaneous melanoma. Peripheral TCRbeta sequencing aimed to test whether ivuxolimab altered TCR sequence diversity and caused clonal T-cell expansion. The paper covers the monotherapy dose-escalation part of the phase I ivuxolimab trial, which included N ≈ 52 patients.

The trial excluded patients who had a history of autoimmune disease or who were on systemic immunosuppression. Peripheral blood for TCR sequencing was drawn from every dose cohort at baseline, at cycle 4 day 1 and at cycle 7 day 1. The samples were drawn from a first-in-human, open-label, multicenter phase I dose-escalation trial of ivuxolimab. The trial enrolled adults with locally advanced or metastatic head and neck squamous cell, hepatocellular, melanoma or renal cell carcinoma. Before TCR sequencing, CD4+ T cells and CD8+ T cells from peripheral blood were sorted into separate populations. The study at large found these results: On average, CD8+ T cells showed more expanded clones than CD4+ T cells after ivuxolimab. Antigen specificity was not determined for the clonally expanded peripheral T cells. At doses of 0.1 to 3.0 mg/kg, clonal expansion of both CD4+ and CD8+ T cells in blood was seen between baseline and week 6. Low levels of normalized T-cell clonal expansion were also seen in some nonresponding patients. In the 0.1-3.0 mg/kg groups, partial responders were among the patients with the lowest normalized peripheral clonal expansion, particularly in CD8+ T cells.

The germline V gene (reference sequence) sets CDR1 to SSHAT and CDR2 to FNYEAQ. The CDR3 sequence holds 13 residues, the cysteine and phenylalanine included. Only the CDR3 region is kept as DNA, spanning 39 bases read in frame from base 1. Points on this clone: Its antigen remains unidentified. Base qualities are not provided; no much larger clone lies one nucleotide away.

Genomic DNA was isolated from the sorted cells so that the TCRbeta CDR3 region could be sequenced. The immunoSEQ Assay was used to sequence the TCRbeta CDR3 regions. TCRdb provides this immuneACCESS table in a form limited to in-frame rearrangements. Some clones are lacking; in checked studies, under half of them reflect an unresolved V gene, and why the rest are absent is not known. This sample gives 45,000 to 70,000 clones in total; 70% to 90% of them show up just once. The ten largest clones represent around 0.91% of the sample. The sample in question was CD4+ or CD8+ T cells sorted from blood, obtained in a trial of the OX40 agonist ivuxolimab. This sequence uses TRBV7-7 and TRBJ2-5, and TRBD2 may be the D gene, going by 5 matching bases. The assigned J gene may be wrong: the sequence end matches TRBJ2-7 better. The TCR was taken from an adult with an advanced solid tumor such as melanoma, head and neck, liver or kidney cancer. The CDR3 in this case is CASSLGRGYEQYF. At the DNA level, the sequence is TGTGCCAGCAGCTTAGGTCGGGGCTACGAGCAGTACTTC.